A selection of T cell receptor beta chains follows, all from one sample in a study of cytomegalovirus exposure and HLA in healthy donors. The data were produced by immunoSEQ multiplex PCR, yet TCRdb's version contains in-frame clones alone and is incomplete. The sample contains tens of thousands of clones, around 85% of which appear only once. Specimen: PBMCs. Receptor source: a man between 25 and 39 years old in good health and CMV-seronegative. CDR3s include the opening cysteine and the closing phenylalanine or tryptophan. The order of the fields is CDR3 DNA, CDR3 protein, D gene, J gene, V gene, clone size. The D gene is left open where the match is weak. For some rows the clone size is stated as once, few or many, or as a class when expanded; others skip it.

TGTGCCAGCAGCGTCGAGGATCCCTACGAGCAGTACTTC	CASSVEDPYEQYF	-	TRBJ2-7	TRBV9	-
TGTGCCAGCAGCGACGTACGGACAGGGGCTGGAAACACCATATATTTT	CASSDVRTGAGNTIYF	TRBD1	TRBJ1-3	TRBV5-4	-
TGTGCCAGCAGAGAGACCGAGACAGGGGGCAACCATGAGCAGTTCTTC	CASRETETGGNHEQFF	TRBD1	TRBJ2-1	TRBV2	-
TGTGCCAGCAGCTTTAGGTCAGGGGGGTACCAAGAGACCCAGTACTTC	CASSFRSGGYQETQYF	-	TRBJ2-5	TRBV7-6	-
TGTGCCATCAGTGAGTCACCAGGAAAAGGTGCCAATCAGCCCCAGCATTTT	CAISESPGKGANQPQHF	-	TRBJ1-5	TRBV10-3	few
TGTGCCAGCAGCTCCACAGGGGACGGGACCCAGTACTTC	CASSSTGDGTQYF	TRBD1	TRBJ2-5	TRBV7-8	-
TGTGCCAGCAGCCCTCGGGGGAGCGGGGCATCCTACGAGCAGTACTTC	CASSPRGSGASYEQYF	TRBD2	TRBJ2-7	TRBV7-8	-
TGTGCCAGCAGCCCCCCCAGCGGCCACTACGAGCAGTACTTC	CASSPPSGHYEQYF	-	TRBJ2-7	TRBV9	-
TGTGCCAGCTCACCCCAGGGAACTTACGAGCAGTACTTC	CASSPQGTYEQYF	-	TRBJ2-7	TRBV18	-
TGTGCCAGCAGTTTTGGTGGGAGTCAGCCCCAGCATTTT	CASSFGGSQPQHF	-	TRBJ1-5	TRBV28	-
TGTGCCAGCAGTGAGACAGCCTACGAGCAGTACTTC	CASSETAYEQYF	-	TRBJ2-7	TRBV6-1	-
TGTGCCAGCAGTTTAACCGCAGGCCAAAACAATGAGCAGTTCTTC	CASSLTAGQNNEQFF	-	TRBJ2-1	TRBV27	-
TGTGCCAGCGAGGGGGCATCAAATTCACCCCTCCACTTT	CASEGASNSPLHF	TRBD1	TRBJ1-6	TRBV25-1	-
TGTGCCACCAGTCAGACAGGGGCGCTCTCTGGGGCCAACGTCCTGACTTTC	CATSQTGALSGANVLTF	TRBD1	TRBJ2-6	TRBV15	-
TGTGCCTGGAGCCCAGGGGGGCCAGCTTTCTTT	CAWSPGGPAFF	TRBD1	TRBJ1-1	TRBV30	-
TGTGCCAGCAGTGAGGGGAGCTTCAATCAGCCCCAGCATTTT	CASSEGSFNQPQHF	-	TRBJ1-5	TRBV2	-
TGTGCCAGCAGTTCCATAGCGGGGAGGAACAATGAGCAGTTCTTC	CASSSIAGRNNEQFF	TRBD2	TRBJ2-1	TRBV7-9	few
TGTGCCAGCAGCGATACAGGCCCCGAGCAGTACTTC	CASSDTGPEQYF	-	TRBJ2-7	TRBV5-6	-
TGTGCCAGCAGCTCCGGACAGGGGTTTGCTTCACCCCTCCACTTT	CASSSGQGFASPLHF	TRBD1	TRBJ1-6	TRBV5-6	-
TGCGCCAGCAGTACGGCCGAAGGGGGTAATTCACCCCTCCACTTT	CASSTAEGGNSPLHF	-	TRBJ1-6	TRBV5-1	once
TGCGCCAGCAGCCCGACTAGCGGGGGAGCCTACAATGAGCAGTTCTTC	CASSPTSGGAYNEQFF	TRBD2	TRBJ2-1	TRBV5-1	-
TGTGCCACCAGAAGACAGGGGGTCCCGATAAATTCACCCCTCCACTTT	CATRRQGVPINSPLHF	TRBD1	TRBJ1-6	TRBV10-3	-
TGTGCCAGCAGTTCCGGGAGGGGGGATCAGCCCCAGCATTTT	CASSSGRGDQPQHF	-	TRBJ1-5	TRBV6-5	-
TGTGCCAGCAGCTTAAGACAGGGCGACACAGATACGCAGTATTTT	CASSLRQGDTDTQYF	TRBD1	TRBJ2-3	TRBV7-9	few
TGTGCCTGGAGACCCGGGACAGGGGGGGCGGAAAAACTGTTTTTT	CAWRPGTGGAEKLFF	TRBD1	TRBJ1-4	TRBV30	-
TGCGCCAGCAGTCGGGACAGCCTAAATGAGCAGTTCTTC	CASSRDSLNEQFF	TRBD1	TRBJ2-1	TRBV10-1	few
TGCGCCAGCAGCTTGGACTCCGACAGGGAAGGTGGCTACACCTTC	CASSLDSDREGGYTF	TRBD1	TRBJ1-2	TRBV5-1	few
TGTGCCAGCAGTGCGGACACCCTGAACACTGAAGCTTTCTTT	CASSADTLNTEAFF	-	TRBJ1-1	TRBV6-1	-
TGTGCCTGCGCGACCGGGGGGACGGGGGAGCAGTACTTC	CACATGGTGEQYF	TRBD2	TRBJ2-7	TRBV30	-
TGTGCCAGCCGAAAAGACTCTAGACAGGTTGGAAACACCATATATTTT	CASRKDSRQVGNTIYF	-	TRBJ1-3	TRBV2	-
TGTGCCAGCAGCTTAGGGGTCAGGGCCGGGGCCAACGTCCTGACTTTC	CASSLGVRAGANVLTF	-	TRBJ2-6	TRBV7-6	-
TGTGCCAGCAGCTTAGGTACCCTGGGGACAGGGTTCATTAATTCACCCCTCCACTTT	CASSLGTLGTGFINSPLHF	TRBD1	TRBJ1-6	TRBV7-2	-
TGCGCCAGCAGCCAAGCGGGGACAGGGGTTCAGCCCCAGCATTTT	CASSQAGTGVQPQHF	TRBD1	TRBJ1-5	TRBV4-1	-
TGTGCCAGCAGTCCCCTAGACAGCTATGGCTACACCTTC	CASSPLDSYGYTF	-	TRBJ1-2	TRBV27	-
TGTGCCATCCACAGAGGGGGTAGCTATGGCTACACCTTC	CAIHRGGSYGYTF	-	TRBJ1-2	TRBV2	-
TGCGCCAGCAGTGAGTTTCTCCCCGGGGAGCTGTTTTTT	CASSEFLPGELFF	-	TRBJ2-2	TRBV10-2	-
TGTGCCAGCAGCCCCCGTGTGTCACAACATCACTACGAGCAGTACTTC	CASSPRVSQHHYEQYF	-	TRBJ2-7	TRBV11-2	-
TGTGCCAGCAGTCCCCGGACAGGAGACACAGATACGCAGTATTTT	CASSPRTGDTDTQYF	TRBD1	TRBJ2-3	TRBV2	-
TGCAGCGTTTCTGACAGCATGAACACTGAAGCTTTCTTT	CSVSDSMNTEAFF	-	TRBJ1-1	TRBV29-1	once
TGTGCCTGGAGTGTCCCGTTAACCCGAGGTGCTTTCTTT	CAWSVPLTRGAFF	-	TRBJ1-1	TRBV30	-
TGCGCCAGCAGCTTGTACGAGGGGGACTATGGCTACACCTTC	CASSLYEGDYGYTF	-	TRBJ1-2	TRBV5-1	-
TGTGCCAGCAGTCCCGATCTGACAGCAGATACGCAGTATTTT	CASSPDLTADTQYF	-	TRBJ2-3	TRBV6-5	-
TGTGCCAGCAGCTCCCGACAGGGGGCTATGCACTATGGCTACACCTTC	CASSSRQGAMHYGYTF	TRBD1	TRBJ1-2	TRBV9	-
TGTGCCAGCGAGGGATTTGAAAAACTGTTTTTT	CASEGFEKLFF	-	TRBJ1-4	TRBV2	-
TGTGCCAGCAGTTTATTCAACGGGAATCAGCCCCAGCATTTT	CASSLFNGNQPQHF	-	TRBJ1-5	TRBV27	-